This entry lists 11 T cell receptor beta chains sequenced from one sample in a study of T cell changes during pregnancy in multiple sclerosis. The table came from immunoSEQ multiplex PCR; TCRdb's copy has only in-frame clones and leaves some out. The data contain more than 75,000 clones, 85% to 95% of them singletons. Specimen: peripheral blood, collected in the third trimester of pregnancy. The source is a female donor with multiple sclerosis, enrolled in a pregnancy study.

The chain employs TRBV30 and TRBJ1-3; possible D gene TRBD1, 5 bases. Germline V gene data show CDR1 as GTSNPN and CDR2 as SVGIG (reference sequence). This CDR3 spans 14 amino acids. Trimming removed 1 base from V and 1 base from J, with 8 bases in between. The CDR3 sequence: CAWSAGTSGNTIYF. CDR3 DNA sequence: TGTGCCTGGAGTGCCGGGACTTCTGGAAACACCATATATTTT.

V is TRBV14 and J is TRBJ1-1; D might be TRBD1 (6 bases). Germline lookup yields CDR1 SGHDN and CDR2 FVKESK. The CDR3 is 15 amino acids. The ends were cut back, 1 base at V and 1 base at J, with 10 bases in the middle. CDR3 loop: CASSQAGHGNTEAFF. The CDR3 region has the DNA TGTGCCAGCAGCCAAGCGGGACACGGGAACACTGAAGCTTTCTTT.

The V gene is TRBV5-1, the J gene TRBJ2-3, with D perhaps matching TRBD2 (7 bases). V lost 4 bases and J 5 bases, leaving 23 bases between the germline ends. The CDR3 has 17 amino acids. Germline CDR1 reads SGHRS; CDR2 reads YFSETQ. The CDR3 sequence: CASSPSLSGGQGDTQYF. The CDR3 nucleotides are TGCGCCAGCAGCCCGTCTTTGTCGGGGGGCCAGGGAGATACGCAGTATTTT.

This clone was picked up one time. The CDR3 sequence is CASSEELGGNGYTF. The CDR3, as DNA: TGTGCCAGCAGTGAAGAACTGGGGGGTAATGGCTACACCTTC. J is TRBJ1-2 and V is TRBV2; D possibly corresponds to TRBD1 (5 bases). The CDR3 is 14 amino acids. Trimming took 1 base from V and 6 from J, leaving 12 bases between them. Germline loops: CDR1 SNHLY, CDR2 FYNNEI.

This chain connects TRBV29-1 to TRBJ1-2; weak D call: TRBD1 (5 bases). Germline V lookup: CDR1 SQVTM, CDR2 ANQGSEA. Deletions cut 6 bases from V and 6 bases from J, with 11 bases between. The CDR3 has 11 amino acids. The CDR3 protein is CSVLGGDGYTF. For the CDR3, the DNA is TGCAGCGTATTGGGGGGGGATGGCTACACCTTC.

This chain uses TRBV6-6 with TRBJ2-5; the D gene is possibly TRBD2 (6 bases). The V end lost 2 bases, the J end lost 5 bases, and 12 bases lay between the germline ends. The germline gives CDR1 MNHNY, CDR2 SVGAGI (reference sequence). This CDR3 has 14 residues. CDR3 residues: CASSYIAVRETQYF. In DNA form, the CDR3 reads TGTGCCAGCAGTTACATAGCGGTCAGGGAGACCCAGTACTTC.

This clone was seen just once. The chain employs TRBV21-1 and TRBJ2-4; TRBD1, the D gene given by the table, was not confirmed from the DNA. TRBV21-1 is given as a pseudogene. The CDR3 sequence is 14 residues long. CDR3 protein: CASSTGLAKNIQYF. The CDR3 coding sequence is TGTGCCAGCAGTACAGGGCTAGCCAAAAACATTCAGTACTTC.

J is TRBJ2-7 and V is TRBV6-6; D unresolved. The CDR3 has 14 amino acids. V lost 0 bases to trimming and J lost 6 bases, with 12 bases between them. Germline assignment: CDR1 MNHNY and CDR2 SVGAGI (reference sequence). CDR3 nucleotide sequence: TGTGCCAGCAGTTACTCGATCTCCCGGGTCGAGCAGTACTTC. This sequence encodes CASSYSISRVEQYF.

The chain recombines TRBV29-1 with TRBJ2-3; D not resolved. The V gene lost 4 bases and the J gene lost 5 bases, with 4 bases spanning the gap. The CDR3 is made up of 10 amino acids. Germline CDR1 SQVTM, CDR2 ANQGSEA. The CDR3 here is CSVALDTQYF. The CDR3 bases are TGCAGCGTTGCTTTAGATACGCAGTATTTT.

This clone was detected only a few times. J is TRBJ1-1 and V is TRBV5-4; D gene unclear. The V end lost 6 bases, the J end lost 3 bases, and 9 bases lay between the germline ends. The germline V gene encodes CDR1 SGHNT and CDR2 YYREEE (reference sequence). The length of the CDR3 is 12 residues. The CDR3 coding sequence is TGTGCCAGCAAAACGGTGGACACTGAAGCTTTCTTT. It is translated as CASKTVDTEAFF.

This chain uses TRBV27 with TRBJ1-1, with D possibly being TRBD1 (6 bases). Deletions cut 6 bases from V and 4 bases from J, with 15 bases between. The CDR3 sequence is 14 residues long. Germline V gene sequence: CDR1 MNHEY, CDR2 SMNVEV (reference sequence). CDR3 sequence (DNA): TGTGCCAGCAGGTTTTGGGGGGGCGGCACTGAAGCTTTCTTT. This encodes CASRFWGGGTEAFF.